The rows below give T cell receptor beta chains drawn from one sample of a study of patients and donors after allogeneic stem cell transplantation. TCRdb called the RT-PCR reads again in MiXCR, with one record for every CDR3 protein. The sample has 37,000 or so distinct CDR3 sequences, about 30% seen once. The material sequenced was blood, either unsorted or a sorted T cell fraction (not recorded which). The receptor source for this set is a human donor who was either an allogeneic HSCT recipient or a stem cell or donor lymphocyte infusion donor (not recorded which). It is not recorded whose cells these are; they may come from a transplant donor. Each CDR3 is given with its conserved first and last residue.

V gene: TRBV5-4
J gene: TRBJ2-2
CDR3 protein: CASTNSGNTGELFF

V gene: TRBV7-8
J gene: TRBJ1-1
CDR3 protein: CASSSDRYLSNTEAFF

V gene: TRBV6-6
J gene: TRBJ1-6
CDR3 protein: CASSLTGGGSPLHF

V gene: TRBV7-9
J gene: TRBJ1-2
CDR3 protein: CASSSSMGGYTF

V gene: TRBV6-2/TRBV6-3
J gene: TRBJ2-1
CDR3 protein: CASSDAGTSRFEQFF

V gene: TRBV15
J gene: TRBJ2-7
CDR3 protein: CATSLGTHYEQYF

V gene: TRBV25-1
J gene: TRBJ1-1
CDR3 protein: CASSQRTGDTEAFF

V gene: TRBV14
J gene: TRBJ2-2
CDR3 protein: CASSRQVLGELFF

V gene: TRBV27
J gene: TRBJ2-3
CDR3 protein: CASAKYASTDTQYF

V gene: TRBV6-6
J gene: TRBJ2-7
CDR3 protein: CASSYERTSRNEQYF

V gene: TRBV27
J gene: TRBJ1-5
CDR3 protein: CASSFLGSNQPQHF

V gene: TRBV28
J gene: TRBJ2-7
CDR3 protein: CASSHADRAYEQYF

V gene: TRBV13
J gene: TRBJ2-1
CDR3 protein: CASSLGLAVSYNEQFF

V gene: TRBV18
J gene: TRBJ1-5
CDR3 protein: CASSPARGNQPQHF

V gene: TRBV25-1
J gene: TRBJ1-3
CDR3 protein: CASSSPNRASTIYF

V gene: TRBV3-1
J gene: TRBJ1-1
CDR3 protein: CASSQDPGTDLGAFF

V gene: TRBV6-5
J gene: TRBJ2-3
CDR3 protein: CASSYTYAWGRVTDTQYF

V gene: TRBV28
J gene: TRBJ2-3
CDR3 protein: CASSHGQGTDTQYF

V gene: TRBV28
J gene: TRBJ1-5
CDR3 protein: CASEEENAVTHQPQHF

V gene: TRBV12-3/TRBV12-4
J gene: TRBJ2-1
CDR3 protein: CASSTAGYPNEQFF

V gene: TRBV10-3
J gene: TRBJ1-1
CDR3 protein: CAAQGWGTEAFF

V gene: TRBV10-3
J gene: TRBJ1-1
CDR3 protein: CAITERVGMNTEAFF

V gene: TRBV5-1
J gene: TRBJ2-3
CDR3 protein: CASSFQATGASTDTQYF

V gene: TRBV5-1
J gene: TRBJ2-7
CDR3 protein: CASSSVGLYEQYF

V gene: TRBV20-1
J gene: TRBJ2-7
CDR3 protein: CSASRTGPHEQYF

V gene: TRBV29-1
J gene: TRBJ1-1
CDR3 protein: CSVELGMNTEAFF

V gene: TRBV29-1
J gene: TRBJ2-3
CDR3 protein: CSVRQSSTDTQYF

V gene: TRBV24-1
J gene: TRBJ2-5
CDR3 protein: CATSLLGERKETQYF

V gene: TRBV10-3
J gene: TRBJ1-1
CDR3 protein: CAISRIMNTEAFF

V gene: TRBV11-1
J gene: TRBJ2-3
CDR3 protein: CASSPILGSTDTQYF

V gene: TRBV6-5
J gene: TRBJ2-5
CDR3 protein: CASSYSRAGGPETQYF

V gene: TRBV7-2
J gene: TRBJ1-4
CDR3 protein: CASSVTITTNEKLFF

V gene: TRBV28
J gene: TRBJ2-7
CDR3 protein: CASSLMTAGSYEQYF

V gene: TRBV4-1
J gene: TRBJ1-6
CDR3 protein: CASSTRQGNSPLHF

V gene: TRBV28
J gene: TRBJ2-2
CDR3 protein: CASSLKRVTGELFF

V gene: TRBV4-3
J gene: TRBJ1-6
CDR3 protein: CASSQDGNRDSPLHF

V gene: TRBV18
J gene: TRBJ1-1
CDR3 protein: CASSPRAGAPGNTEAFF

V gene: TRBV29-1
J gene: TRBJ2-2
CDR3 protein: CSVETSGANTGELFF

V gene: TRBV4-2
J gene: TRBJ2-1
CDR3 protein: CASSQDDEQFF

V gene: TRBV12-3/TRBV12-4
J gene: TRBJ2-2
CDR3 protein: CASSRARGTGELFF

V gene: TRBV12-3/TRBV12-4
J gene: TRBJ2-1
CDR3 protein: CASSADSGLYNEQFF